Listed below are T cell receptor beta chains from one sample, sequenced in a study of Tregs in tolerant kidney transplant recipients. Sequenced by immunoSEQ multiplex PCR; TCRdb stores in-frame clones only, minus some. There are about 120,000 clones in the sample; roughly nine tenths occur only once, and roughly 0.61% lies in the top ten. The material sequenced was CD4+ T cells from blood. These receptors were obtained from a human donor in good health. Each CDR3 is given with its conserved first and last residue. The order of the fields is J gene, D gene, clone size, V gene, CDR3 protein, CDR3 DNA. D genes are given only for firm matches. A clone size is listed for some rows: how often the clone was seen (once, few, many), or a class if it is expanded.

J: TRBJ1-1; D: -; size: -; V: TRBV20-1; CDR3: CSAPGNTEAFF; DNA: TGCAGTGCACCGGGCAACACTGAAGCTTTCTTT
J: TRBJ2-7; D: -; size: -; V: TRBV19; CDR3: CASESPRPDSRYEQYF; DNA: TGTGCCAGCGAATCCCCTCGTCCGGACAGCCGCTACGAGCAGTACTTC
J: TRBJ1-5; D: TRBD1; size: -; V: TRBV6-5; CDR3: CASSDRGSQPQHF; DNA: TGTGCCAGCAGTGACAGGGGTAGTCAGCCCCAGCATTTT
J: TRBJ1-1; D: -; size: -; V: TRBV9; CDR3: CASSSSTGHTEAFF; DNA: TGTGCCAGCAGCTCCTCTACAGGGCACACTGAAGCTTTCTTT
J: TRBJ2-1; D: TRBD1; size: -; V: TRBV29-1; CDR3: CSVEDGPTGSSYNEQFF; DNA: TGCAGCGTTGAAGATGGGCCGACAGGGAGCTCCTACAATGAGCAGTTCTTC
J: TRBJ1-4; D: -; size: -; V: TRBV7-3; CDR3: CASSLIGGEKLFF; DNA: TGTGCCAGCAGCTTAATAGGCGGTGAAAAACTGTTTTTT
J: TRBJ2-5; D: -; size: -; V: TRBV11-1; CDR3: CASSPSGGPQETQYF; DNA: TGTGCCAGCAGCCCATCGGGGGGCCCCCAAGAGACCCAGTACTTC
J: TRBJ2-5; D: TRBD2; size: -; V: TRBV5-8; CDR3: CASSLGLAGPETQYF; DNA: TGTGCCAGCAGCTTGGGACTAGCGGGACCAGAGACCCAGTACTTC
J: TRBJ1-4; D: -; size: -; V: TRBV5-5; CDR3: CASSLTGLSTEKLFF; DNA: TGTGCCAGCAGCTTGACAGGGTTGTCCACTGAAAAACTGTTTTTT
J: TRBJ2-5; D: -; size: -; V: TRBV4-1; CDR3: CASSQSVPGETQYF; DNA: TGCGCCAGCAGCCAATCCGTTCCCGGGGAGACCCAGTACTTC
J: TRBJ1-1; D: -; size: -; V: TRBV29-1; CDR3: CSVEMREGTEAFF; DNA: TGCAGCGTTGAAATGAGGGAGGGCACTGAAGCTTTCTTT
J: TRBJ1-2; D: -; size: few; V: TRBV11-2; CDR3: CASSLQGNYGYTF; DNA: TGTGCCAGCAGCTTACAAGGAAACTATGGCTACACCTTC
J: TRBJ2-1; D: TRBD2; size: -; V: TRBV18; CDR3: CASSLRWASGTSYNEQFF; DNA: TGTGCCAGCTCCTTAAGGTGGGCTAGCGGGACCAGCTACAATGAGCAGTTCTTC
J: TRBJ2-3; D: TRBD1; size: -; V: TRBV7-6; CDR3: CASSWGQPTDTQYF; DNA: TGTGCCAGCAGCTGGGGACAGCCCACAGATACGCAGTATTTT
J: TRBJ2-1; D: TRBD2; size: -; V: TRBV11-3; CDR3: CASSLEGTSSYNEQFF; DNA: TGTGCCAGCAGCTTAGAAGGGACTAGCAGTTACAATGAGCAGTTCTTC